This is a list of T cell receptor beta chains from one sample in a study of cytomegalovirus exposure and HLA in healthy donors. Assay used: immunoSEQ multiplex PCR; TCRdb lists only in-frame clones, some missing. Of around 91,000 clones listed, 64% are singletons. The material sequenced was PBMCs. Source of these receptors: a man aged 55 to 70 in good health and CMV-seronegative. The CDR3 runs from the conserved cysteine through the conserved F or W. Fields, in order: D gene, J gene, clone size, V gene, CDR3 protein, CDR3 DNA. A D gene is named only where the DNA matches it firmly. The size field is filled for only some rows; it gives once, few, many or a size class.

D: .
J: TRBJ1-2
size: .
V: TRBV6-1
CDR3: CASSRESNYGYTF
DNA: TGTGCCAGCAGTCGGGAATCGAACTATGGCTACACCTTC

D: TRBD1
J: TRBJ2-7
size: .
V: TRBV6-1
CDR3: CASSGSGTAYEQYF
DNA: TGTGCCAGCAGTGGATCCGGGACAGCTTACGAGCAGTACTTC

D: .
J: TRBJ2-5
size: once
V: TRBV5-6
CDR3: CASSHRVKGETQYF
DNA: TGTGCCAGCAGCCACAGGGTAAAGGGAGAGACCCAGTACTTC

D: .
J: TRBJ2-1
size: .
V: TRBV19
CDR3: CARETRTDYNEQFF
DNA: TGTGCCAGGGAAACTAGGACAGACTACAATGAGCAGTTCTTC

D: .
J: TRBJ1-3
size: .
V: TRBV2
CDR3: CASSEAGRGGGNTIYF
DNA: TGTGCCAGCAGTGAAGCCGGGCGGGGAGGCGGAAACACCATATATTTT

D: .
J: TRBJ1-1
size: once
V: TRBV15
CDR3: CATSREHGTNTEAFF
DNA: TGTGCCACCAGCAGAGAGCACGGTACGAACACTGAAGCTTTCTTT

D: TRBD2
J: TRBJ2-2
size: .
V: TRBV27
CDR3: CASKARTSGNTGELFF
DNA: TGTGCCTCAAAAGCCAGGACTAGCGGTAACACCGGGGAGCTGTTTTTT

D: .
J: TRBJ2-7
size: .
V: TRBV9
CDR3: CASSRGRASYEQYF
DNA: TGTGCCAGCAGCAGGGGCAGGGCCTCCTACGAGCAGTACTTC

D: .
J: TRBJ2-3
size: .
V: TRBV7-9
CDR3: CASSKTGQLTDTQYF
DNA: TGTGCCAGCAGCAAGACAGGTCAACTCACAGATACGCAGTATTTT

D: .
J: TRBJ2-7
size: .
V: TRBV15
CDR3: CATSREQGYEQYF
DNA: TGTGCCACCAGCAGAGAACAGGGTTACGAGCAGTACTTC

D: .
J: TRBJ2-7
size: .
V: TRBV11-3
CDR3: CASSLDWGDYEQYF
DNA: TGTGCCAGCAGCTTAGATTGGGGGGACTACGAGCAGTACTTC

D: .
J: TRBJ1-5
size: .
V: TRBV2
CDR3: CASSARTSNQPQHF
DNA: TGTGCCAGCAGTGCCAGGACAAGCAATCAGCCCCAGCATTTT

D: .
J: TRBJ1-1
size: few
V: TRBV18
CDR3: CASSPWQENTEAFF
DNA: TGTGCCAGCTCACCGTGGCAGGAGAACACTGAAGCTTTCTTT

D: .
J: TRBJ1-4
size: .
V: TRBV27
CDR3: CASSFRTLEKLFF
DNA: TGTGCCAGCAGTTTCAGGACACTCGAAAAACTGTTTTTT

D: TRBD1
J: TRBJ1-1
size: .
V: TRBV28
CDR3: CASRTQGAFTEAFF
DNA: TGTGCCAGCAGAACTCAGGGGGCGTTCACTGAAGCTTTCTTT

D: .
J: TRBJ2-6
size: .
V: TRBV6-1
CDR3: CASIFSGTGANVLTF
DNA: TGTGCCAGCATCTTTTCAGGGACTGGGGCCAACGTCCTGACTTTC

D: TRBD1
J: TRBJ1-4
size: .
V: TRBV6-1
CDR3: CASSERDRGLTNEKLFF
DNA: TGTGCCAGCAGTGAACGGGACAGGGGGCTGACTAATGAAAAACTGTTTTTT

D: .
J: TRBJ2-1
size: .
V: TRBV11-2
CDR3: CASSFSDLPVGEQFF
DNA: TGTGCCAGCAGCTTTAGCGACCTTCCTGTTGGTGAGCAGTTCTTC

D: .
J: TRBJ1-2
size: .
V: TRBV28
CDR3: CASSLKPGSYGYTF
DNA: TGTGCCAGCAGTTTAAAACCGGGGAGCTATGGCTACACCTTC

D: .
J: TRBJ2-3
size: .
V: TRBV11-3
CDR3: CASSPGGRADTQYF
DNA: TGTGCCAGCAGCCCCGGGGGGCGTGCAGATACGCAGTATTTT

D: .
J: TRBJ1-1
size: .
V: TRBV28
CDR3: CASKEDGSMNTEAFF
DNA: TGTGCCAGCAAGGAGGACGGATCCATGAACACTGAAGCTTTCTTT

D: .
J: TRBJ2-7
size: once
V: TRBV5-1
CDR3: CASSFPGSYEQYF
DNA: TGCGCCAGCAGCTTCCCGGGTTCCTACGAGCAGTACTTC

D: .
J: TRBJ1-3
size: .
V: TRBV5-5
CDR3: CASSLGRSGNTIYF
DNA: TGTGCCAGCAGCTTGGGGCGGTCTGGAAACACCATATATTTT

D: TRBD1
J: TRBJ2-7
size: .
V: TRBV6-1
CDR3: CASSEARTGTFYEQYF
DNA: TGTGCCAGCAGTGAAGCTAGGACAGGGACTTTCTACGAGCAGTACTTC

D: .
J: TRBJ2-7
size: .
V: TRBV5-1
CDR3: CASSPTGHYEQYF
DNA: TGCGCCAGCAGCCCCACAGGGCACTACGAGCAGTACTTC